Listed below are T cell receptor beta chains from one sample, sequenced in a study of PD-1 blockade in classical Hodgkin lymphoma. Clones were read by immunoSEQ multiplex PCR, and TCRdb kept only the in-frame ones, dropping some. This sample has 10,000 or so clones, with about 68% found just once. Sequences were derived from CD4+ T cells from blood, sampled before the fourth cycle of nivolumab. These receptors were collected from a human donor with classical Hodgkin lymphoma. Each CDR3 is given with its conserved first and last residue. Fields, in order: V gene, J gene, CDR3 protein.

>TRBV5-1|TRBJ1-6
CASRNSPGQGNSPLHF
>TRBV27|TRBJ1-4
CASSRTFRGGEKLFF
>TRBV19|TRBJ2-1
CASSIDGTRAYNEQFF
>TRBV2|TRBJ2-5
CASKSTGSEETQYF
>TRBV4-3|TRBJ2-7
CASSQDNSGRSEQYF
>TRBV14|TRBJ1-1
CASSPRQGLNTEAFF
>TRBV6-1|TRBJ1-5
CASSERGTPNQPQHF
>TRBV5-6|TRBJ1-5
CASSRADSAEHF
>TRBV6-5|TRBJ1-1
CASSYYTGTAEAFF
>TRBV4-3|TRBJ2-7
CASSQKQGADPYEQYF
>TRBV15|TRBJ2-3
CATSRGIGGTGPDTQYF
>TRBV14|TRBJ2-1
CASSQDSSEQFF
>TRBV7-9|TRBJ1-2
CASSAGQNYGYTF
>TRBV7-8|TRBJ1-2
CASRQTGVSSGYTF
>TRBV5-6|TRBJ2-5
CASSLSLETQYF
>TRBV28|TRBJ1-5
CASSWGQGSSNQPQHF
>TRBV5-4|TRBJ2-5
CASSSELYQETQYF
>TRBV7-7|TRBJ2-3
CASSFGAEFTDTQYF
>TRBV5-4|TRBJ1-2
CASSQGQTYGYTF
>TRBV19|TRBJ2-5
CASSTGQLETQYF
>TRBV6-7|TRBJ1-3
CASRARFSGNTIYF
>TRBV7-2|TRBJ1-2
CASSQDNYGYTF
>TRBV6-5|TRBJ1-6
CASTQEGDSPLHF
>TRBV28|TRBJ1-5
CASSSNNQPQHF
>TRBV7-2|TRBJ1-6
CASSSQGRNSPLHF
>TRBV7-6|TRBJ1-2
CASSPSDRGLYGYTF
>TRBV5-1|TRBJ1-2
CASSLGTGSGYTF
>TRBV27|TRBJ2-7
CASSYSSESGYEQYF
>TRBV28|TRBJ1-2
CASKPDRLANYGYTF
>TRBV7-2|TRBJ1-5
CASSLWSIGNQPQHF
>TRBV28|TRBJ1-2
CASSLFTGGVYGYTF
>TRBV5-4|TRBJ1-3
CASSLTGTGNDRANTIYF
>TRBV7-8|TRBJ2-1
CASSPNPSGNEQFF
>TRBV2|TRBJ1-4
CASSGMQVGEKLFF
>TRBV14|TRBJ1-6
CASSWDASHSPLHF
>TRBV5-6|TRBJ1-2
CASSLGGRKYGYTF
>TRBV5-1|TRBJ2-2
CASRLDAGELFF